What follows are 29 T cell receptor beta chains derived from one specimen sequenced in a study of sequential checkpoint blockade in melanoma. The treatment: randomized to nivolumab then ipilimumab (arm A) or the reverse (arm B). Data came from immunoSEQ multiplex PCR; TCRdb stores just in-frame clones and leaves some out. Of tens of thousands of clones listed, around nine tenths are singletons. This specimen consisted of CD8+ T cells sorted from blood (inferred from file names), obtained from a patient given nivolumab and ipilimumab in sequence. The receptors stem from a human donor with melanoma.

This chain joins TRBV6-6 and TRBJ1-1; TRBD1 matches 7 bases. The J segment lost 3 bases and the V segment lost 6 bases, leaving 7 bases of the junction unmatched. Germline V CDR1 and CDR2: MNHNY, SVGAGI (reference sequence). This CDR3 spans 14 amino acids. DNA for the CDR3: TGTGCCAGCAGCCTAAAACAGGGGTACACTGAAGCTTTCTTT. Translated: CASSLKQGYTEAFF.

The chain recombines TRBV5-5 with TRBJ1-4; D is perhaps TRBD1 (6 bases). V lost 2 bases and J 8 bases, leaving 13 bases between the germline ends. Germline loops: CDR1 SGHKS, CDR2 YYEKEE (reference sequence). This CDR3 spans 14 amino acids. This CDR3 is CASSFVRGGEKLFF. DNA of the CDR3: TGTGCCAGCAGCTTCGTCAGGGGTGGGGAAAAACTGTTTTTT.

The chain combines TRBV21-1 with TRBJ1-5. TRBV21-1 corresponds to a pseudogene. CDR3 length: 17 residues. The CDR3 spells CASSLRVAGVEDQPQHF. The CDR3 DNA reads TGTGCCAGCAGCCTGAGGGTGGCGGGAGTAGAGGATCAGCCCCAGCATTTT.

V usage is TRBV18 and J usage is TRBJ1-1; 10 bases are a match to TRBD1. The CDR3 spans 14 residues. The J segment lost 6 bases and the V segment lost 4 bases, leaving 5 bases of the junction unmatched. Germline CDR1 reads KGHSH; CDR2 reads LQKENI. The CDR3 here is CASSRDRGPPEAFF. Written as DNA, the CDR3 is TGTGCCAGCTCACGGGACAGGGGCCCACCTGAAGCTTTCTTT.

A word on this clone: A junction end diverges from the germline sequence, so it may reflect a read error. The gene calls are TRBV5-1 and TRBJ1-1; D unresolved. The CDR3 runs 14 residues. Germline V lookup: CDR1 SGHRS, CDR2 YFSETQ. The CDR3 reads CASSFGGMNTEAFF. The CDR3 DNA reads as TGTGCCAGCAGCTTCGGCGGGATGAACACTGAAGCTTTCTTT.

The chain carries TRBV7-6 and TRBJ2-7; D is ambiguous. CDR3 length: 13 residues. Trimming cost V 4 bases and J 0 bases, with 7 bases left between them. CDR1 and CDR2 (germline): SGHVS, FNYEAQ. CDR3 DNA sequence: TGTGCCAGCAGCTCTTCGGTCTCCTACGAGCAGTACTTC. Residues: CASSSSVSYEQYF.

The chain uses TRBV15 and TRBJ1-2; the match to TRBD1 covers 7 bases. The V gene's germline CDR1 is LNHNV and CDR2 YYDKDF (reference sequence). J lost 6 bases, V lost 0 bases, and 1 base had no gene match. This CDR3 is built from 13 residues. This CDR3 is CATSREGGHGYTF. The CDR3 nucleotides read TGTGCCACCAGCAGAGAAGGGGGCCATGGCTACACCTTC.

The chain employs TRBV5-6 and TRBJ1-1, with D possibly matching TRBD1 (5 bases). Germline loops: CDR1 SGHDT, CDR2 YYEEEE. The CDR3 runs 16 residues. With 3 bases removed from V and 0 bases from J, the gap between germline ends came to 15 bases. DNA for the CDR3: TGTGCCAGCAGCTACCAGGGACTGAGGATGAACACTGAAGCTTTCTTT. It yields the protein CASSYQGLRMNTEAFF.

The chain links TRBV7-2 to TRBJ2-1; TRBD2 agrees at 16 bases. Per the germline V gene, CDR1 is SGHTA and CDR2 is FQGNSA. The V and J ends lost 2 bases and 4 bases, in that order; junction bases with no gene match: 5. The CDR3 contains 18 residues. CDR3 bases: TGTGCCAGCAGCTTAATGGGACTAGCGGGAGGGCCGTACAATGAGCAGTTCTTC. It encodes CASSLMGLAGGPYNEQFF. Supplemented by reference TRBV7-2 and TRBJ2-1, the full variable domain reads GAGVSQSPSNKVTEKGKDVELRCDPISGHTALYWYRQSLGQGLEFLIYFQGNSAPDKSGLPSDRFSAERTGGSVSTLTIQRTQQEDSAVYLCASSLMGLAGGPYNEQFFGPGTRLTVL.

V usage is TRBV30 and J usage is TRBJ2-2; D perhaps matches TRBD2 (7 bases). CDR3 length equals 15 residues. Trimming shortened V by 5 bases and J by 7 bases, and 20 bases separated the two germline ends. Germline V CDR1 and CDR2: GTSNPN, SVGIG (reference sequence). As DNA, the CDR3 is TGTGCCTGGGGGCGGCGGGGGCCCAGGATCGGGGAGCTGTTTTTT. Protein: CAWGRRGPRIGELFF.

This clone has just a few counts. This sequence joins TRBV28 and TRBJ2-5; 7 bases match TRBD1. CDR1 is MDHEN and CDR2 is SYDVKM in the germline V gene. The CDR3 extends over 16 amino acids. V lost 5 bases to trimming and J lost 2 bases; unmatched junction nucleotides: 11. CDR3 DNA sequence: TGTGCCAGCAGTGGAGCGACAGGGCTGGGGCAAGAGACCCAGTACTTC. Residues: CASSGATGLGQETQYF.

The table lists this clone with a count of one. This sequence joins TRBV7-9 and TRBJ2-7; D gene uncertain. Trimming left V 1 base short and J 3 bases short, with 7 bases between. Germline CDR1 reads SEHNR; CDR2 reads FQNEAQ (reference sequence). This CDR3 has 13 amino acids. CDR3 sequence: CASSLVENYEQYF. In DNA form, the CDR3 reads TGTGCCAGCAGCTTAGTCGAGAACTACGAGCAGTACTTC.

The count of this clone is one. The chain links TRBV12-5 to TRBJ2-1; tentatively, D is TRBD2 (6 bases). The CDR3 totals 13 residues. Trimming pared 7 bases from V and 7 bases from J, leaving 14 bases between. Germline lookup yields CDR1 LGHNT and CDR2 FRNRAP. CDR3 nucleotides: TGTGCTAGTGCCCAAGCGGGTGCGAATGAGCAGTTCTTC. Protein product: CASAQAGANEQFF.

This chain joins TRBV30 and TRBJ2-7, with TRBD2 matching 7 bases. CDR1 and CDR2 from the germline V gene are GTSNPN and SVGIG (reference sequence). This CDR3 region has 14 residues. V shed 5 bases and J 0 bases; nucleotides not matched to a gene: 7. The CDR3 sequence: CAWAGEGSSYEQYF. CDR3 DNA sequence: TGTGCCTGGGCGGGAGAAGGGAGCTCCTACGAGCAGTACTTC.

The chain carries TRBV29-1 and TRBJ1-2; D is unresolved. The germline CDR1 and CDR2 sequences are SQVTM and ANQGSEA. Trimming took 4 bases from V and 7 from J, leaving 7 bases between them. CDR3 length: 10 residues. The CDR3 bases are TGCAGCGTTGTCGGGGTTGGCTACACCTTC. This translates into CSVVGVGYTF.

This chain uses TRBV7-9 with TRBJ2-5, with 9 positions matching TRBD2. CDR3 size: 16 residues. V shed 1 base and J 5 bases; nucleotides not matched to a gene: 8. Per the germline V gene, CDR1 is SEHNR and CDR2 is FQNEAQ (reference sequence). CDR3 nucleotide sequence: TGTGCCAGCAGCTTAGTTTCCCTAGCGGGGTACGAGACCCAGTACTTC. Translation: CASSLVSLAGYETQYF.

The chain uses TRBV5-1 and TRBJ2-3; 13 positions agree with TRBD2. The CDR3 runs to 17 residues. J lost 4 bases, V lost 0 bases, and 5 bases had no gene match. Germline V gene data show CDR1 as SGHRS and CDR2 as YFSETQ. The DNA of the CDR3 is TGCGCCAGCAGCTTGGCCACTAGCGGGGGGGCCCCAGATACGCAGTATTTT. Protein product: CASSLATSGGAPDTQYF.

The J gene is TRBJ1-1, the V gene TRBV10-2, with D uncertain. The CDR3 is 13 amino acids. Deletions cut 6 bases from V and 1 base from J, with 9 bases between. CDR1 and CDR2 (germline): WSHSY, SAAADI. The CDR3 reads CASSVDKNTEAFF. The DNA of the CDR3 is TGCGCCAGCAGCGTTGACAAGAACACTGAAGCTTTCTTT.

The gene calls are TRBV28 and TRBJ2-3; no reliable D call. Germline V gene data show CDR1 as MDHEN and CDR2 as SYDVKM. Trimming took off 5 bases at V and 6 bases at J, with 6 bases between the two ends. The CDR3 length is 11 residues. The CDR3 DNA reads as TGTGCCAGCAGTCTCGGTGATACGCAGTATTTT. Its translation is CASSLGDTQYF.

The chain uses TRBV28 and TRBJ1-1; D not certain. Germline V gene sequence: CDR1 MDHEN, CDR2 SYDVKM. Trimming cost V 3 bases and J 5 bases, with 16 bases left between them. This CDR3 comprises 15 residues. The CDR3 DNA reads TGTGCCAGCAGTTTTCGGGGAGGCGGTCGGACTGAAGCTTTCTTT. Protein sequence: CASSFRGGGRTEAFF.

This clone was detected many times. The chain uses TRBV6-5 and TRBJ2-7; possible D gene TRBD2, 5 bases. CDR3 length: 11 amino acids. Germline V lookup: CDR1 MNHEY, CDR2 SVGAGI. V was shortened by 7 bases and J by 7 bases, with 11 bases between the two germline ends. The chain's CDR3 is CASKNGVEQYV. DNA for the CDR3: TGTGCCAGCAAAAACGGGGTAGAGCAGTACGTC.

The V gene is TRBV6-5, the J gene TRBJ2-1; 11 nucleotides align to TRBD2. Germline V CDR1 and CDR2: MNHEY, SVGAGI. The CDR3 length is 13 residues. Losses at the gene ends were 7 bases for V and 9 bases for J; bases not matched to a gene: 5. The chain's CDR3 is CASKIAGGFEQFF. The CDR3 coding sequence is TGTGCCAGCAAGATAGCGGGGGGGTTTGAGCAGTTCTTC.

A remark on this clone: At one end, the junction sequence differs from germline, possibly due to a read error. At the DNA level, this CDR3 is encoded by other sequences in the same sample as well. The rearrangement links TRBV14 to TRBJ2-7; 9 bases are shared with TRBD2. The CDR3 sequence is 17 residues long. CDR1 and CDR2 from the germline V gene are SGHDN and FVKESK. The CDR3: CASSHSAGGPKPYEQYF. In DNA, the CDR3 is TGTGCCAGTAGCCATTCAGCGGGAGGCCCGAAACCCTACGAGCAGTACTTC.

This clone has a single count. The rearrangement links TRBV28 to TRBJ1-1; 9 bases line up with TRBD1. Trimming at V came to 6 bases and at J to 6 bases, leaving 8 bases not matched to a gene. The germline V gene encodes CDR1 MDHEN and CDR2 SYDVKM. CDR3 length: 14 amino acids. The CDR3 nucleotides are TGTGCCAGCAGCTCTACAGGGGGCGCCGCTGAAGCTTTCTTT. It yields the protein CASSSTGGAAEAFF.

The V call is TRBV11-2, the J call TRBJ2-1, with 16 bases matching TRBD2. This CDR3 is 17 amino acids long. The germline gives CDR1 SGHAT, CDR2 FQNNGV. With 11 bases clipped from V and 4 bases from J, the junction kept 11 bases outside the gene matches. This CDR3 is CASGTSGRALIYNEQFF. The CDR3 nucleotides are TGTGCCTCAGGGACTAGCGGGAGGGCCCTCATTTACAATGAGCAGTTCTTC.

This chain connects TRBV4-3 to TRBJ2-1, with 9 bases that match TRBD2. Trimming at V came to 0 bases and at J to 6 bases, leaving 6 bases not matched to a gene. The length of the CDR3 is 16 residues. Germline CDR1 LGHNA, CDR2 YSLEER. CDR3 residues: CASSQEIAGVGNEQFF. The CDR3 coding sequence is TGCGCCAGCAGCCAAGAAATAGCGGGAGTTGGCAATGAGCAGTTCTTC.

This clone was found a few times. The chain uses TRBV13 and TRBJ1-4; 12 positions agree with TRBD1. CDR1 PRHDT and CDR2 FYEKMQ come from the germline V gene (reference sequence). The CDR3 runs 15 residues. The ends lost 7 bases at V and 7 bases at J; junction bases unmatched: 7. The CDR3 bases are TGTGCCAGCACCCCGGGACAGGGGGCTGTTGAAAAACTGTTTTTT. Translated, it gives CASTPGQGAVEKLFF.

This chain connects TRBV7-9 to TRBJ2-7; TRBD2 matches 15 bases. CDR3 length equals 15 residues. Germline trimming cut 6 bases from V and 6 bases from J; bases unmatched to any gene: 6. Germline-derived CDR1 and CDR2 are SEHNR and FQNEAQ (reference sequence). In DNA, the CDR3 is TGTGCCAGCAGTAAGGGACTAGCGGGAGGAGGCGAGCAGTACTTC. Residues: CASSKGLAGGGEQYF.

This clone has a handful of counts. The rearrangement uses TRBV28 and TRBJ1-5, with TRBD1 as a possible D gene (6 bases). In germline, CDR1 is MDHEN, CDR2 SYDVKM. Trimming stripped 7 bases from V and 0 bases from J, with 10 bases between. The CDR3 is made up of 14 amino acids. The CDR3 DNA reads TGTGCCAGCATCACAGGGTATAGCAATCAGCCCCAGCATTTT. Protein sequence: CASITGYSNQPQHF. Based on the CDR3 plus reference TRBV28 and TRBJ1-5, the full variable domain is DVKVTQSSRYLVKRTGEKVFLECVQDMDHENMFWYRQDPGLGLRLIYFSYDVKMKEKGDIPEGYSVSREKKERFSLILESASTNQTSMYLCASITGYSNQPQHFGDGTRLSIL.